The 22 T cell receptor beta chains reported below all come from one sample, sequenced in a study of shared clonotypes between healthy human individuals. Produced via immunoSEQ multiplex PCR; TCRdb's table is partial and in-frame only. Of more than 2 million clones in the sample, approximately 95% are singletons; the top ten hold roughly 0.13%. Material: naive CD4+ T cells sorted from blood. Subset specified: CD45RA+ positively selected. These receptors were taken from a man aged 18 to 29 in good health.

This chain joins TRBV11-3 and TRBJ1-3; 10 nucleotides align to TRBD1. Germline CDR1 is SGHNT and CDR2 is YENEEA. Germline trimming cut 4 bases from V and 2 bases from J; bases unmatched to any gene: 5. There are 16 residues in the CDR3. In DNA form, the CDR3 reads TGTGCCAGCAGCTCCGGGACAGGGGTAGCTGGAAACACCATATATTTT. This codes for CASSSGTGVAGNTIYF.

This rearrangement joins TRBV5-1 to TRBJ1-3; 11 nucleotides line up with TRBD1. This CDR3 is built from 14 residues. Germline loops: CDR1 SGHRS, CDR2 YFSETQ. V lost 4 bases, J lost 8 bases, and 5 bases stayed unmatched. CDR3 region: CASSAGQGAYTIYF. CDR3 DNA: TGCGCCAGCAGCGCCGGACAGGGGGCATACACCATATATTTT. The full variable domain, its missing parts supplied by reference TRBV5-1 and TRBJ1-3, is KAGVTQTPRYLIKTRGQQVTLSCSPISGHRSVSWYQQTPGQGLQFLFEYFSETQRNKGNFPGRFSGRQFSNSRSEMNVSTLELGDSALYLCASSAGQGAYTIYFGEGSWLTVV.

This clone has a handful of counts. In DNA, the CDR3 is TGTGCCAGCAGTTCCCCGGACAGGGCCCTCTATGGCTACACCTTC. Translated, it gives CASSSPDRALYGYTF. This chain connects TRBV28 to TRBJ1-2; 8 nucleotides agree with TRBD1. Germline CDR1 is MDHEN and CDR2 is SYDVKM. This CDR3 has 15 residues. The junction had 8 bases not matched to a gene; V was cut back by 4 bases and J by 4 bases.

This chain uses TRBV7-9 with TRBJ1-2; TRBD1 matches at 7 bases. CDR1 is SEHNR and CDR2 is FQNEAQ in the germline V gene (reference sequence). V was pared by 6 bases and J by 1 base, with 5 bases of the junction left unmatched. The CDR3 length is 14 residues. CDR3 in amino acids: CASRRGTVNYGYTF. The CDR3 nucleotides read TGTGCCAGCAGACGAGGGACAGTTAACTATGGCTACACCTTC.

The CDR3 is CASSPLAGVKSSYNEQFF. The CDR3 region has the DNA TGTGCCAGCAGCCCTCTAGCGGGAGTCAAGAGCTCCTACAATGAGCAGTTCTTC. The chain joins TRBV11-3 to TRBJ2-1; 10 bases match TRBD2. Germline V gene sequence: CDR1 SGHNT, CDR2 YENEEA. This CDR3 has 18 residues. Trimming at V came to 5 bases and at J to 0 bases, leaving 10 bases not matched to a gene.

Concerning this clone itself: The sample has other DNA sequences that encode this CDR3 too. The rearrangement joins TRBV5-1 to TRBJ2-1; 9 bases agree with TRBD1. Germline loops: CDR1 SGHRS, CDR2 YFSETQ. With 0 bases clipped from V and 5 bases from J, the junction kept 3 bases outside the gene matches. This CDR3 is built from 15 residues. The CDR3 DNA reads as TGCGCCAGCAGCTTGGGGGGACAGGGACACAATGAGCAGTTCTTC. Translation: CASSLGGQGHNEQFF.

The chain couples TRBV20-1 to TRBJ2-7; D is uncertain. Germline values: CDR1 DFQATT, CDR2 SNEGSKA (reference sequence). This CDR3 contains 11 residues. V lost 3 bases and J 7 bases, leaving 10 bases between the germline ends. The CDR3 here is CSASPGAEQYF. The CDR3 DNA follows: TGCAGTGCTAGCCCAGGCGCGGAGCAGTACTTC.

The V and J genes are TRBV7-3 and TRBJ2-3; 11 bases map to TRBD2. The junction had 15 bases not matched to a gene; V was cut back by 4 bases and J by 3 bases. The V gene's germline CDR1 is SGHTA and CDR2 FQGTGA. The CDR3 consists of 19 residues. CDR3 region: CASSSTPSGGRQPTDTQYF. The CDR3 DNA is TGTGCCAGCAGCTCGACTCCTAGCGGGGGGCGACAGCCGACAGATACGCAGTATTTT.

V and J are TRBV5-1 and TRBJ2-2; unclear D gene. Germline CDR1 and CDR2: SGHRS and YFSETQ. The ends were cut back, 4 bases at V and 7 bases at J, with 11 bases in the middle. The CDR3 sequence is 13 residues long. The CDR3 DNA sequence: TGCGCCAGCAGCCAAGACCTTTACGGGGAGCTGTTTTTT. Protein product: CASSQDLYGELFF.

This clone was picked up one time. The chain couples TRBV5-1 to TRBJ2-2, with 12 bases aligning to TRBD2. The CDR3 is made up of 19 amino acids. CDR1 SGHRS and CDR2 YFSETQ come from the germline V gene. With V trimmed by 0 bases and J by 8 bases, 14 bases remained unmatched. The CDR3: CASSLGSGLTSGSFGELFF. The CDR3 coding sequence is TGCGCCAGCAGCTTGGGGAGCGGTTTGACTAGCGGGAGTTTTGGGGAGCTGTTTTTT. Supplemented by reference TRBV5-1 and TRBJ2-2, the full variable domain reads KAGVTQTPRYLIKTRGQQVTLSCSPISGHRSVSWYQQTPGQGLQFLFEYFSETQRNKGNFPGRFSGRQFSNSRSEMNVSTLELGDSALYLCASSLGSGLTSGSFGELFFGEGSRLTVL.

The chain carries TRBV11-2 and TRBJ2-5; TRBD1 or TRBD2 may be the D gene (6 bases each). The length of the CDR3 is 16 residues. The ends were cut back, 4 bases at V and 5 bases at J, with 20 bases in the middle. The germline gives CDR1 SGHAT, CDR2 FQNNGV. CDR3 region: CASSSSEGGPGETQYF. The CDR3 DNA reads TGTGCCAGCAGCTCTAGTGAGGGGGGACCTGGTGAGACCCAGTACTTC.

The chain combines TRBV5-1 with TRBJ2-5; 11 bases agree with TRBD1. The CDR3 runs 14 residues. V was clipped by 7 bases and J by 2 bases; unmatched bases: 4. The germline V gene encodes CDR1 SGHRS and CDR2 YFSETQ. The CDR3 DNA reads TGCGCCAGCTGGACAGGGGGCGGTCAAGAGACCCAGTACTTC. Amino acid sequence: CASWTGGGQETQYF.

The chain has TRBV2 and TRBJ2-7, with D maybe TRBD1 (6 bases). CDR1 and CDR2 from the germline V gene are SNHLY and FYNNEI. CDR3 length equals 15 residues. The ends were cut back, 4 bases at V and 0 bases at J, with 13 bases in the middle. The CDR3: CASSVDRRPSYEQYF. The CDR3 region has the DNA TGTGCCAGCAGTGTAGACAGGAGACCCTCCTACGAGCAGTACTTC.

This clone was counted once. CDR3 in amino acids: CASIETELYGYTF. CDR3 DNA sequence: TGTGCCAGCATCGAAACAGAACTCTATGGCTACACCTTC. This chain joins TRBV6-1 and TRBJ1-2; D is unresolved. Germline CDR1 is MNHNS and CDR2 is SASEGT. V was pared by 7 bases and J by 4 bases, with 13 bases between. The CDR3 contains 13 residues.

The rearrangement joins TRBV9 to TRBJ2-5; TRBD2 agrees at 12 bases. Germline-derived CDR1 and CDR2 are SGDLS and YYNGEE. The J segment lost 1 base and the V segment lost 5 bases, leaving 21 bases of the junction unmatched. The CDR3 runs to 21 residues. The CDR3 loop reads CASSRTLVKLAGGFLQETQYF. The CDR3 DNA follows: TGTGCCAGCAGTCGTACACTCGTCAAACTAGCGGGAGGATTCCTCCAAGAGACCCAGTACTTC.

The chain is built from TRBV7-2 and TRBJ1-3; the D is unclear. The CDR3 sequence is 16 residues long. CDR1 SGHTA and CDR2 FQGNSA come from the germline V gene. Deletions cut 1 base from V and 2 bases from J, with 12 bases between. The CDR3 region is CASSLVAGETGNTIYF. The CDR3 DNA sequence: TGTGCCAGCAGCTTAGTGGCAGGAGAAACTGGAAACACCATATATTTT. The full variable domain, completed using reference TRBV7-2 and TRBJ1-3, is GAGVSQSPSNKVTEKGKDVELRCDPISGHTALYWYRQSLGQGLEFLIYFQGNSAPDKSGLPSDRFSAERTGGSVSTLTIQRTQQEDSAVYLCASSLVAGETGNTIYFGEGSWLTVV.

The rearrangement links TRBV28 to TRBJ2-7; 8 nucleotides line up with TRBD2. Germline CDR1 and CDR2: MDHEN and SYDVKM. This CDR3 comprises 14 residues. V dropped 4 bases and J dropped 6; count of bases not matched to a gene: 8. The CDR3, as DNA: TGTGCCAGCAGTTATTTTAGCGGGGCTCTCGAGCAGTACTTC. The encoded protein is CASSYFSGALEQYF.

The genes are TRBV7-6 and TRBJ2-6; no reliable D call. CDR1 and CDR2 from the germline V gene are SGHVS and FNYEAQ. V lost 1 base to trimming and J lost 3 bases, with 1 base between them. The CDR3 spans 13 residues. The CDR3 is CASSLGGANVLTF. The CDR3 DNA sequence: TGTGCCAGCAGCTTAGGTGGGGCCAACGTCCTGACTTTC.

The rearrangement uses TRBV7-9 and TRBJ1-1, with D possibly matching TRBD1 (6 bases). Germline lookup yields CDR1 SEHNR and CDR2 FQNEAQ (reference sequence). V was shortened by 2 bases and J by 5 bases, with 9 bases between the two germline ends. The CDR3 totals 13 residues. In DNA form, the CDR3 reads TGTGCCAGCAGCTTACAGGGGTGGACTGAAGCTTTCTTT. It specifies CASSLQGWTEAFF.

This clone has a single count. The chain carries TRBV7-8 and TRBJ2-5, with D possibly being TRBD1 (5 bases). This CDR3 contains 15 residues. V was shortened by 1 base and J by 5 bases, with 14 bases between the two germline ends. CDR1 and CDR2 (germline): SGHVS, FQNEAQ. CDR3 DNA: TGTGCCAGCAGCTTAGATACTCTTCCAGGGGAGACCCAGTACTTC. It codes for CASSLDTLPGETQYF.

The CDR3 sequence is CASSAQGVLNTEAFF. The CDR3 DNA reads as TGTGCCAGCAGTGCTCAGGGGGTTTTGAACACTGAAGCTTTCTTT. The rearrangement links TRBV2 to TRBJ1-1; 7 nucleotides line up with TRBD1. V lost 4 bases to trimming and J lost 0 bases; unmatched junction nucleotides: 5. CDR1 and CDR2 (germline): SNHLY, FYNNEI. The CDR3 loop spans 15 amino acids.

The V and J genes are TRBV7-8 and TRBJ1-2; D uncertain. V was cut by 2 bases and J by 7 bases, with 8 bases left in between. CDR1 and CDR2 (germline): SGHVS, FQNEAQ. The CDR3 runs 12 residues. CDR3 sequence (DNA): TGTGCCAGCAGCTTAACGGGGATTGGCTACACCTTC. Its translation: CASSLTGIGYTF.